This T cell receptor beta chain was captured in a study of PD-1 blockade in classical Hodgkin lymphoma. Background on the study: Patients were administered nivolumab (3 mg/kg intravenously) every 2 weeks. Study results and caveats: Some patients began nivolumab under 1 year after ASCT. These patients were excluded from later analyses. Newly diagnosed patients reportedly trailed healthy donors in baseline TCR diversity. CD4+ TCR diversity, unlike CD8+, rose significantly by C4D1.

A note on this clone: What it binds is unknown.

The germline CDR1 and CDR2 sequences are KGHSH and LQKENI. The ends lost 3 bases at V and 6 bases at J; junction bases unmatched: 7. The CDR3 runs to 16 residues. Data came from immunoSEQ multiplex PCR; TCRdb stores just in-frame clones and leaves some out. The table includes about 100,000 clones, roughly nine tenths detected once. There was relapse after autologous stem cell transplantation in every patient, and there was variation in brentuximab vedotin exposure. This TCR derives from a human donor with classical Hodgkin lymphoma. The sequencing here drew on peripheral blood mononuclear cells (PBMCs), taken before the second cycle of nivolumab. The chain combines TRBV18 with TRBJ2-7; TRBD2 aligns across 14 bases. The CDR3 loop reads CASSPSGLAGVGEQYF. CDR3 bases: TGTGCCAGCTCACCGTCGGGACTAGCGGGAGTCGGCGAGCAGTACTTC.